This T cell receptor (beta chain) was sequenced for a study of cytomegalovirus exposure and HLA in healthy donors. Points from the study as a whole: Trimming of TCR beta V- and J-genes showed a link, identified in a later analysis, to a missense DCLRE1C variant. In a later analysis, DRB1 alleles had the most associated TCRs; HLA-C alleles the fewest. The presence/absence work took it that sequencing depth was about the same across donors.

With 60 Vbeta and 13 Jbeta primers, the PCR was carried out. The table came from immunoSEQ multiplex PCR; TCRdb's copy has only in-frame clones and leaves some out. Counted here are over 150,000 clones, around 84% occurring once; the ten biggest clones make up more than 0.95%. Germline values: CDR1 MGHRA, CDR2 YSYEKL. This CDR3 has 13 residues. Among the donors, all were healthy bone marrow donors. On this clone: No antigen is known for it.

The TCR originated in a girl aged 2-10 years in good health and CMV-seropositive. This chain connects TRBV4-1 to TRBJ2-5; 9 bases map to TRBD1. The J call is doubtful: the DNA matches TRBJ2-7 better. Sequenced material: PBMCs. The CDR3 region has the DNA TGCGCCAGTTCTGGACAGGGGTTTTACGAGCAGTACTTC. This gives the protein CASSGQGFYEQYF.